This TCR beta chain was captured in a study of T-cell memory formation after mild COVID-19. General study findings and limits: Clones that contracted clustered mainly in CM and EM if CD4+ and in EMRA if CD8+.

There are 13 residues in the CDR3. V was pared by 6 bases and J by 4 bases, with 12 bases between. For this clonotype: What it recognizes is unknown.

TCRdb re-derived calls from the 5' RACE reads in MiXCR, one entry per CDR3 protein. Of approximately 190,000 distinct CDR3 sequences in the sample, around 17% were seen once. The chain couples TRBV12-3 or TRBV12-4 to TRBJ1-2; no reliable D call. Sequencing was done on a sample of PBMCs or a T cell subset sorted from them (not recorded which). The sequence derives from an adult woman who had mild COVID-19 (a few samples of this study predate the infection). Cell type and time point are not known. CDR3 nucleotides: TGTGCCAGCAGGCCGACTGGCAGCTATGGCTACACCTTC. It codes for CASRPTGSYGYTF.